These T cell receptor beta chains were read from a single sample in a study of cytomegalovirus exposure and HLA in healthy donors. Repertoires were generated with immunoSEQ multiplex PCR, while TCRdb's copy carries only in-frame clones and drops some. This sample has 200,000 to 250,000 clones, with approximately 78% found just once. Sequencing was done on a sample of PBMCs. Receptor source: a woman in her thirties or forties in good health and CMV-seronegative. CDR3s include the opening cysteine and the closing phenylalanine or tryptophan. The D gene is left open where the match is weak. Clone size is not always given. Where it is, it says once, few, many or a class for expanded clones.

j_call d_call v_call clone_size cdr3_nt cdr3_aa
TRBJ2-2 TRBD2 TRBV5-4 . TGTGCCAGCAGCCCGGCTAGCGGGAGGGCCCCCGGGGAGCTGTTTTTT CASSPASGRAPGELFF
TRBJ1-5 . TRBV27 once TGTGCCAGCAGCGAGGGGGGCAATCAGCCCCAGCATTTT CASSEGGNQPQHF
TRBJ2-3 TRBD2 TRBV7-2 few TGTGCCAGCAGCTCTTATAGCGGGATCACAGATACGCAGTATTTT CASSSYSGITDTQYF
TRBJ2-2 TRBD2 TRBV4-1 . TGCGCCAGCACCTACAGCGGGGAAATGACCGGGGAGCTGTTTTTT CASTYSGEMTGELFF
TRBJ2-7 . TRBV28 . TGTGCCAGCAGTTGGAGGGACCCCTTCGGACCCTCCTACGAGCAGTACTTC CASSWRDPFGPSYEQYF
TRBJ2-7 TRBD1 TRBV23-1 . TGCGCCATTCCCCGGGACAGAATCTCCTACGAGCAGTACTTC CAIPRDRISYEQYF
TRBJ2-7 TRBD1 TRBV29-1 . TGCAGCGGCGGGACAGGGGGCTTGCGCGAGCAGTACTTC CSGGTGGLREQYF
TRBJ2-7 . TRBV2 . TGTGCCAGCAGTGAAGCGCTTGGTCTGGGGAGCGAGCAGTACTTC CASSEALGLGSEQYF
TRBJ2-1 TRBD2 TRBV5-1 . TGCGCCAGCAGCCTGACTAGCCCGAGCTCCTACAATGAGCAGTTCTTC CASSLTSPSSYNEQFF
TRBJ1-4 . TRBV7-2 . TGTGCCAGCAGCGACGGGGGGGCAACTAATGAAAAACTGTTTTTT CASSDGGATNEKLFF
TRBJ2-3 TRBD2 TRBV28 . TGTGCCAGCAGTGCCTCTAGCGGGAGGGCAGATACGCAGTATTTT CASSASSGRADTQYF
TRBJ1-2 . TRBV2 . TGTGCCAGCAACAGCCAGGGTAACTATGGCTACACCTTC CASNSQGNYGYTF
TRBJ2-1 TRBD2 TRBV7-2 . TGTGCCAGCAGCCTCAATCGAGCGGGGTTGGGCAATGAGCAGTTCTTC CASSLNRAGLGNEQFF
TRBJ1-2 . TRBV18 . TGTGCCAGCTCATCGCAGGCCAGGGCGTGGAGCGATGGCTACACCTTC CASSSQARAWSDGYTF
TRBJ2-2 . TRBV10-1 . TGCGCCAGCAAGGCAGGGAACACCGGGGAGCTGTTTTTT CASKAGNTGELFF
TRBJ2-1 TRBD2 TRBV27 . TGTGCCAGCAGTTCAGGACTAGCGGGAGTAAATGAGCAGTTCTTC CASSSGLAGVNEQFF
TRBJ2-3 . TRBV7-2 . TGTGCCAGCAGCTTAGCGGTCTCCAGGGATACGCAGTATTTT CASSLAVSRDTQYF
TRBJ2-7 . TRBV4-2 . TGTGCCAGCAGCCAAGAGCCCCTAGAGATGGACGAGCAGTACTTC CASSQEPLEMDEQYF
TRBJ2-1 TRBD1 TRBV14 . TGTGCCAGCAGCCAAGACCCTCGGGACAGGGGGCTCTGGTCCTACAATGAGCAGTTCTTC CASSQDPRDRGLWSYNEQFF
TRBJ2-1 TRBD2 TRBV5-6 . TGTGCCAGCAGCTCCCTCGGGGGGAGGTACAATGAGCAGTTCTTC CASSSLGGRYNEQFF
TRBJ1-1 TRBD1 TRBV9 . TGTGCCAGCAGCGTAGAGGGTGGCAGGGGGCGCGGAGCTTTCTTT CASSVEGGRGRGAFF
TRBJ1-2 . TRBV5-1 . TGCGCCAGCAGCTTGGCTGAAACAGGGTTCAAGGATGGCTACACCTTC CASSLAETGFKDGYTF
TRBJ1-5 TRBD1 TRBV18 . TGTGCCAGCTCACCTTCAGGGGGTACACTAAAACCCCAGTTGCATTTT CASSPSGGTLKPQLHF